These T cell receptor beta chains were read from a single sample in a study of blood T cell repertoires in COVID-19. Using immunoSEQ multiplex PCR, the repertoire was profiled, and TCRdb retains in-frame clones only, with some absent. The repertoire has roughly 180,000 clones, roughly 84% of them found once; the top ten carry about 10%. The sequenced sample was peripheral blood. The receptors derive from a woman older than 75 with active or convalescent COVID-19. CDR3s include the opening cysteine and the closing phenylalanine or tryptophan. The D gene is left open where the match is weak. Size is omitted from some rows. Given values are once, few, many or a class for expanded clones.

v_gene,len,d_gene,j_gene,abundance,CDR3nt,CDR3aa
TRBV9,15,TRBD2,TRBJ2-1,.,TGTGCCAGCAGCGTAGACGGGAGGGCCGGTGGTGAGCAGTTCTTC,CASSVDGRAGGEQFF
TRBV6-6,14,.,TRBJ1-1,.,TGTGCCAGCACGCTGGGGGCCCCGGGCACTGAAGCTTTCTTT,CASTLGAPGTEAFF
TRBV28,14,TRBD2,TRBJ2-1,.,TGTGCCAGCAGTTTGCTAGCGGGAGCCAATGAGCAGTTCTTC,CASSLLAGANEQFF
TRBV18,15,TRBD1,TRBJ1-4,.,TGTGCCAGCTCACCGCTGACAGGGGCTAATGAAAAACTGTTTTTT,CASSPLTGANEKLFF
TRBV6-5,13,TRBD1,TRBJ2-7,.,TGTGCCAGCAATAAGGACAGGGGATATGAGCAGTACTTC,CASNKDRGYEQYF
TRBV5-8,14,.,TRBJ1-1,.,TGTGCCAGCAGCTTGCGGGGTTTGACTACTGAAGCTTTCTTT,CASSLRGLTTEAFF
TRBV5-6,15,TRBD1,TRBJ1-2,few,TGTGCCAGCAGCTTTTGGGGACAGGGTTACTATGGCTACACCTTC,CASSFWGQGYYGYTF
TRBV27,14,.,TRBJ2-1,once,TGTGCCAGCAGTAAGGGAGAACGAATCAATGAGCAGTTCTTC,CASSKGERINEQFF
TRBV7-8,14,TRBD1,TRBJ2-3,.,TGTGCCAGCAGCGGGGGACAGGGGGAGGATACGCAGTATTTT,CASSGGQGEDTQYF
TRBV24-1,13,.,TRBJ2-5,.,TGTGCCACCAGTGCTACAGCGGAGGTGACCCAGTACTTC,CATSATAEVTQYF
TRBV9,14,TRBD1,TRBJ1-2,.,TGTGCCAGCAGCCCCCAGGGGGCGAACTATGGCTACACCTTC,CASSPQGANYGYTF
TRBV25-1,16,TRBD2,TRBJ2-7,few,TGTGCCAGCAGTGGGCCCCTTTGGAGCGGGAGTATTGAGCAGTACTTC,CASSGPLWSGSIEQYF
TRBV6-6,14,TRBD1,TRBJ1-3,.,TGTGCCAGCAGCCCCCGACAGGGGGGAAACACCATATATTTT,CASSPRQGGNTIYF
TRBV4-1,18,TRBD1,TRBJ1-5,.,TGCGCCAGCAGCCAGGGGGATTTTGGGACAGGGCTCCGGCAGCCCCAGCATTTT,CASSQGDFGTGLRQPQHF
TRBV19,17,TRBD2,TRBJ2-3,.,TGTGCCAGTAGTGCTAGCGGGTCCATGCCTAGCACAGATACGCAGTATTTT,CASSASGSMPSTDTQYF
TRBV29-1,13,TRBD1,TRBJ2-1,.,TGCAGCGTTGAGGGACAGGGGGGAGGTGAGCAGTTCTTC,CSVEGQGGGEQFF
TRBV5-1,15,.,TRBJ2-3,.,TGCGCCAGCAGCTTGTTGGCAGGGAGGACAGATACGCAGTATTTT,CASSLLAGRTDTQYF
TRBV29-1,12,.,TRBJ1-2,.,TGCAGCGGAGGGGGGGGCAACTATGGCTACACCTTC,CSGGGGNYGYTF
TRBV6-6,14,TRBD1,TRBJ2-7,.,TGTGCCAGCAGATGGACAGGGGGGACCTACGAGCAGTACTTC,CASRWTGGTYEQYF
TRBV6-5,12,.,TRBJ1-2,.,TGTGCCAGCATCGGGGTTGAGTATGGCTACACCTTC,CASIGVEYGYTF
TRBV18,15,.,TRBJ1-3,.,TGTGCCAGCTCAGAGACCAGGGGCTTGGGAAACACCATATATTTT,CASSETRGLGNTIYF
TRBV18,16,TRBD1,TRBJ2-1,.,TGTGCCAGCTCAACCAACCCGACAGGGAACTACAATGAGCAGTTCTTC,CASSTNPTGNYNEQFF